These 27 T cell receptor beta chains share one sample of origin, sequenced in a study of blood T cell repertoires in COVID-19. Profiled with immunoSEQ multiplex PCR; TCRdb holds only in-frame clones, not every one. The sample yields about 200,000 clones, around 90% seen once. Sequencing was done on a sample of PBMCs or T cells enriched from blood (not recorded which). The source of these receptors is a woman aged 25 to 39 who had recovered from COVID-19.

This clone was observed many times. The rearrangement uses TRBV11-2 and TRBJ1-2, with 8 bases matching TRBD1. The CDR3 covers 13 residues. The V gene's germline CDR1 is SGHAT and CDR2 FQNNGV. Trimming at V came to 5 bases and at J to 4 bases, leaving 3 bases not matched to a gene. This CDR3 reads CASSPTGAYGYTF. The CDR3 region has the DNA TGTGCCAGCAGCCCGACAGGGGCCTATGGCTACACCTTC.

This clone was counted ten times or more. This chain links TRBV12-3 or TRBV12-4 with TRBJ1-1, with no clear D. The CDR3 has 11 residues. V was pared by 3 bases and J by 5 bases, with 4 bases between. The CDR3 sequence is CASSFSTEAFF. The CDR3 nucleotides are TGTGCCAGCAGTTTTAGTACTGAAGCTTTCTTT.

The sample holds one count of this clone. This chain connects TRBV11-2 to TRBJ2-7, with 7 bases that match TRBD1. The CDR3 sequence is 14 residues long. CDR1 and CDR2 from the germline V gene are SGHAT and FQNNGV. Trimming cost V 6 bases and J 3 bases; bases outside gene matches: 8. CDR3 sequence (DNA): TGTGCCAGCAGATTAACCGGGACAGACTACGAGCAGTACTTC. It is translated as CASRLTGTDYEQYF.

Note on this clone: One end of the junction does not line up with germline, which may come from a read error. The rearrangement links TRBV7-8 to TRBJ1-2, with 9 positions matching TRBD1. The CDR3 runs to 12 residues. Per the germline V gene, CDR1 is SGHVS and CDR2 is FQNEAQ. The CDR3 region is CASSWDRDGYTF. DNA for the CDR3: TGTGCCAGCAGCTGGGACAGGGATGGGTACACCTTC.

This clone was found a few times. The chain uses TRBV5-4 and TRBJ1-2, with TRBD1 matching over 7 bases. After removal of 4 bases from V and 0 bases from J, the junction contained 6 bases not matched to a gene. The CDR3 runs 15 residues. Germline assignment: CDR1 SGHNT and CDR2 YYREEE (reference sequence). DNA for the CDR3: TGTGCCAGCAGCCCTCCGGGGACAGCTAACTATGGCTACACCTTC. Its protein is CASSPPGTANYGYTF.

The chain is built from TRBV11-3 and TRBJ2-7, with D perhaps matching TRBD1 (5 bases). V lost 5 bases and J 2 bases, leaving 16 bases between the germline ends. This CDR3 comprises 15 residues. Germline CDR1 reads SGHNT; CDR2 reads YENEEA. For the CDR3, the DNA is TGTGCCAGCAGCAATGGACAAGATGGGCCCTACGAGCAGTACTTC. Residues: CASSNGQDGPYEQYF. Complete variable domain (other parts from reference TRBV11-3 and TRBJ2-7): EAGVVQSPRYKIIEKKQPVAFWCNPISGHNTLYWYLQNLGQGPELLIRYENEEAVDDSQLPKDRFSAERLKGVDSTLKIQPAELGDSAVYLCASSNGQDGPYEQYFGPGTRLTVT.

This clone was seen a few times. V gene TRBV6-5 combines with J gene TRBJ2-7; 7 bases map to TRBD1. CDR3 length: 14 residues. The germline gives CDR1 MNHEY, CDR2 SVGAGI. V shed 4 bases, J shed 9 bases, and the junction held 12 bases outside the gene matches. DNA for the CDR3: TGTGCCAGCAGTTCTCCTGGGACAGCGTCGAGGCAGTACTTC. The encoded protein is CASSSPGTASRQYF.

The V gene is TRBV19, the J gene TRBJ1-3; a weak D match, TRBD1 (5 bases). Germline V gene data show CDR1 as LNHDA and CDR2 as SQIVND (reference sequence). Deletions cut 3 bases from V and 5 bases from J, with 11 bases between. This CDR3 region has 14 residues. CDR3 in amino acids: CASSIGDSRNTIYF. In nucleotides, the CDR3 is TGTGCCAGTAGTATTGGTGACAGCAGAAACACCATATATTTT.

The rearrangement uses TRBV9 and TRBJ2-1; 8 positions match TRBD1. CDR1 and CDR2 from the germline V gene are SGDLS and YYNGEE. This CDR3 contains 15 residues. V lost 3 bases and J lost 2; bases outside the gene matches: 4. The CDR3 region has the DNA TGTGCCAGCAGCGGCAGGGGGCGACCCTACAATGAGCAGTTCTTC. It yields the protein CASSGRGRPYNEQFF.

The V and J genes are TRBV5-1 and TRBJ1-1, with TRBD1 identical over 10 bases. The V segment lost 5 bases and the J segment 5 bases; nucleotides outside the gene matches: 6. The V gene's germline CDR1 is SGHRS and CDR2 YFSETQ. The CDR3 extends over 14 amino acids. The CDR3 region is CASRRGQGETEAFF. CDR3 in DNA: TGCGCCAGCAGGAGAGGACAGGGGGAAACTGAAGCTTTCTTT.

V and J are TRBV5-1 and TRBJ2-1; TRBD2 aligns across 8 bases. With V trimmed by 4 bases and J by 3 bases, 6 bases remained unmatched. The CDR3 sequence is 15 residues long. Per germline, CDR1 SGHRS and CDR2 YFSETQ. The CDR3 region is CASSLPLADYNEQFF. CDR3 nucleotides: TGCGCCAGCAGCCTCCCACTAGCGGACTACAATGAGCAGTTCTTC.

The chain uses TRBV4-2 and TRBJ2-3; tentatively, D is TRBD2 (5 bases). V dropped 10 bases and J dropped 0 bases, with 17 bases sitting between them. CDR1 and CDR2 (germline): LGHNA, YNFKEQ. The CDR3 extends over 15 amino acids. As DNA, the CDR3 is TGTGCCACTACAGAGCGGCCCTCTAGCACAGATACGCAGTATTTT. Translation: CATTERPSSTDTQYF.

CDR3 sequence: CASSGRGVSYNEQFF. Here the CDR3 DNA reads TGCGCCAGCAGCGGCAGGGGAGTCTCCTACAATGAGCAGTTCTTC. This rearrangement joins TRBV5-1 to TRBJ2-1; tentatively, D is TRBD1 (6 bases). Trimming left V 4 bases short and J 0 bases short, with 11 bases between. The CDR3 is made up of 15 amino acids. Germline CDR1 SGHRS, CDR2 YFSETQ.

The rearrangement joins TRBV19 to TRBJ2-1; D possibly corresponds to TRBD2 (7 bases). The V gene's germline CDR1 is LNHDA and CDR2 SQIVND (reference sequence). V shed 8 bases and J shed 5 bases, with 19 bases lying between them. This CDR3 comprises 15 residues. The CDR3, as DNA: TGTGCCAGTCAGCGAAGGGGGGGTAAGAACAATGAGCAGTTCTTC. Its protein product is CASQRRGGKNNEQFF.

In its sample, this clone was seen many times. The chain has TRBV14 and TRBJ2-2; D is perhaps TRBD2 (6 bases). Germline V gene sequence: CDR1 SGHDN, CDR2 FVKESK. Trimming cost V 3 bases and J 1 base, with 9 bases left between them. This CDR3 spans 15 amino acids. This chain's CDR3 is CASSQGLLNTGELFF. The CDR3 DNA reads TGTGCCAGCAGCCAGGGACTCTTGAACACCGGGGAGCTGTTTTTT.

V gene TRBV5-6 combines with J gene TRBJ1-1; 9 bases map to TRBD1. The CDR3 totals 16 residues. Germline V gene sequence: CDR1 SGHDT, CDR2 YYEEEE. The trim removed 9 bases at V and 0 bases at J, leaving 12 bases unmatched. The CDR3, as DNA: TGTGCCACTCAAGAGACAGGGGGGGACATGAACACTGAAGCTTTCTTT. This encodes CATQETGGDMNTEAFF.

The rearrangement links TRBV28 to TRBJ2-5, with D tentatively TRBD1 (8 bases). The CDR3 contains 13 residues. V was pared by 7 bases and J by 7 bases, with 16 bases between. Per the germline V gene, CDR1 is MDHEN and CDR2 is SYDVKM. CDR3 loop: CASTFTGGGTQYF. CDR3 coding DNA: TGTGCCAGCACCTTCACAGGGGGGGGGACCCAGTACTTC.

V gene TRBV4-3 combines with J gene TRBJ1-5; possible D gene TRBD1, 6 bases. The CDR3 sequence is 17 residues long. The germline V and J ends were trimmed by 3 bases and 0 bases, with 15 bases remaining between them. Germline V CDR1 and CDR2: LGHNA, YSLEER. DNA of the CDR3: TGCGCCAGCAGCCAGGAGCAGGGGTCAAATAGCAATCAGCCCCAGCATTTT. This encodes CASSQEQGSNSNQPQHF.

The V gene is TRBV4-3, the J gene TRBJ2-5, with a weak D call TRBD2 (5 bases). The V end lost 1 base, the J end lost 3 bases, and 9 bases lay between the germline ends. Germline lookup yields CDR1 LGHNA and CDR2 YSLEER. CDR3 size: 14 residues. The CDR3 reads CASSQGVGEETQYF. The CDR3 region has the DNA TGCGCCAGCAGCCAAGGGGTCGGGGAAGAGACCCAGTACTTC.

The CDR3 sequence is CASSEVRSRLNTEAFF. The CDR3 nucleotides are TGTGCCAGCAGTGAGGTGCGGTCTAGGTTGAACACTGAAGCTTTCTTT. The chain couples TRBV2 to TRBJ1-1, with D hard to call. This CDR3 is 16 amino acids long. Looked up from germline, CDR1 is SNHLY and CDR2 is FYNNEI. V was shortened by 3 bases and J by 0 bases, with 14 bases between the two germline ends.

This chain links TRBV7-9 with TRBJ2-5; D not certain. Trimming stripped 1 base from V and 2 bases from J, with 8 bases between. From germline, CDR1 is SEHNR and CDR2 FQNEAQ (reference sequence). The CDR3 extends over 14 amino acids. The CDR3 protein is CASSLVGRQETQYF. The CDR3 DNA reads TGTGCCAGCAGCTTAGTGGGCAGACAAGAGACCCAGTACTTC.

The gene calls are TRBV7-3 and TRBJ2-7; the match to TRBD2 covers 10 bases. Germline V gives CDR1 SGHTA, CDR2 FQGTGA. J gave up 2 bases and V 4 bases, and 5 bases lay outside the gene matches. The CDR3 spans 15 residues. CDR3 in amino acids: CASSSSGSTAYEQYF. In DNA form, the CDR3 reads TGTGCCAGCAGCTCTAGCGGGAGTACCGCCTACGAGCAGTACTTC.

The chain is built from TRBV10-3 and TRBJ2-7, with TRBD2 as a possible D gene (5 bases). This CDR3 comprises 12 residues. V lost 6 bases, J lost 4 bases, and 10 bases lay in between. The germline CDR1 and CDR2 sequences are ENHRY and SYGVKD. This CDR3 reads CAIRDGKYEQYF. In nucleotides, the CDR3 is TGTGCCATCAGGGACGGGAAATACGAGCAGTACTTC.

The rearrangement links TRBV11-3 to TRBJ2-7, with D possibly TRBD2 on 6 matching bases. CDR1 and CDR2 (germline): SGHNT, YENEEA. V was clipped by 3 bases and J by 3 bases, with 15 bases between them. The CDR3 extends over 15 amino acids. CDR3 protein: CASSLEGEASYEQYF. The CDR3, as DNA: TGTGCCAGCAGCTTGGAAGGGGAGGCCAGCTACGAGCAGTACTTC.

CDR3 in DNA: TGCGCCAGCAGCGCCGGACAACAGCGGAACACTGAAGCTTTCTTT. As protein: CASSAGQQRNTEAFF. The J gene is TRBJ1-1, the V gene TRBV4-3, with D maybe TRBD1 (5 bases). V lost 5 bases and J lost 1, with 14 bases in between. This CDR3 has 15 residues. The V gene's germline CDR1 is LGHNA and CDR2 YSLEER.

The chain has TRBV10-3 and TRBJ2-7; weak D call: TRBD2 (5 bases). This CDR3 has 14 amino acids. Germline lookup yields CDR1 ENHRY and CDR2 SYGVKD. Trimming removed 7 bases from V and 0 bases from J, with 13 bases in between. The CDR3 DNA is TGTGCCATCAAATTGGGTAGCGACTCCTACGAGCAGTACTTC. Translating it yields CAIKLGSDSYEQYF.

The CDR3 nucleotides read TGTGCCTGGAGTGCTCAGGGGGCCAGCAATCAGCCCCAGCATTTT. This gives the protein CAWSAQGASNQPQHF. The J gene is TRBJ1-5, the V gene TRBV30; 8 bases map to TRBD1. The CDR3 totals 15 residues. V lost 1 base and J lost 1; bases outside the gene matches: 3. Germline CDR1 GTSNPN, CDR2 SVGIG (reference sequence).